This T cell receptor (beta chain) was observed in a study of blood T cell repertoires in COVID-19. Study as a whole: The United States, Italy and Spain supplied acute and convalescent COVID-19 samples. T cells, B-cell-depleted T cells, or PBMCs provided the cDNA or gDNA that served as material.

V trimming: 3 bases; J trimming: 4 bases; junction bases outside the gene matches: 2. The CDR3 length is 13 residues. Germline-derived CDR1 and CDR2 are GTSNPN and SVGIG (reference sequence). In the original processing: Amplification with reference gene primers provided the estimates of nucleated cell counts. The repertoire was sequenced with immunoSEQ multiplex PCR; TCRdb's copy has only in-frame clones and lacks some. For V, J and clone size, that table is used; D and trimming come from the DNA. Counted here are about 15,000 clones, 70% to 90% occurring once; the ten biggest clones make up around 30%.

This chain links TRBV30 with TRBJ2-5; 10 nucleotides line up with TRBD2. Sequencing used peripheral blood. The TCR sequence derives from a man in his 70s in a cohort sampled during active COVID-19. Here the CDR3 reads CAWRRLAGETQYF. The DNA of the CDR3 is TGTGCCTGGAGGAGACTAGCGGGAGAGACCCAGTACTTC.